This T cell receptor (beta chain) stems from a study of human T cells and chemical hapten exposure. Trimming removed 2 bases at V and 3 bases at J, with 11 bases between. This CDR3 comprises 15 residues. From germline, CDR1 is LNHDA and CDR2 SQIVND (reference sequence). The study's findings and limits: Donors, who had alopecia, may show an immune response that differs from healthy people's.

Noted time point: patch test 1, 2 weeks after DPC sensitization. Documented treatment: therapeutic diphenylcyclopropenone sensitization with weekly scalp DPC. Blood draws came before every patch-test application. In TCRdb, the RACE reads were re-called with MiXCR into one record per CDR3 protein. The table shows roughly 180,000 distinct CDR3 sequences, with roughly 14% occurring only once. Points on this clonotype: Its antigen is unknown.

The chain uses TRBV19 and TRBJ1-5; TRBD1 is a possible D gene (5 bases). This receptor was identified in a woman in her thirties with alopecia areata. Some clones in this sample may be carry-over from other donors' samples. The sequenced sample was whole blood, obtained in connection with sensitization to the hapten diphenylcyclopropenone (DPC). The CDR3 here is CASSISGGNNQPQHF. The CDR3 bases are TGTGCCAGTAGTATAAGCGGGGGTAACAATCAGCCCCAGCATTTT.